This T cell receptor (beta chain) emerged from a study of cytomegalovirus exposure and HLA in healthy donors. CDR3 length: 12 amino acids. The V gene's germline CDR1 is SQVTM and CDR2 ANQGSEA. V lost 4 bases, J lost 6 bases, and 10 bases lay in between. In its sample, this clone was seen many times. In the PCR, 60 Vbeta and 13 Jbeta primers were used. Sequencing used immunoSEQ multiplex PCR; TCRdb keeps in-frame clones, though not all of them. The sample contains 90,000 to 150,000 clones, 60% to 80% of which appear only once. Sequencing was performed on PBMCs. The TCR sequence derives from a human donor in good health. The genes are TRBV29-1 and TRBJ2-1; D ambiguous. In nucleotides, the CDR3 is TGCAGCGTTGCCCCAGGCGTCAATGAGCAGTTCTTC. It encodes CSVAPGVNEQFF.